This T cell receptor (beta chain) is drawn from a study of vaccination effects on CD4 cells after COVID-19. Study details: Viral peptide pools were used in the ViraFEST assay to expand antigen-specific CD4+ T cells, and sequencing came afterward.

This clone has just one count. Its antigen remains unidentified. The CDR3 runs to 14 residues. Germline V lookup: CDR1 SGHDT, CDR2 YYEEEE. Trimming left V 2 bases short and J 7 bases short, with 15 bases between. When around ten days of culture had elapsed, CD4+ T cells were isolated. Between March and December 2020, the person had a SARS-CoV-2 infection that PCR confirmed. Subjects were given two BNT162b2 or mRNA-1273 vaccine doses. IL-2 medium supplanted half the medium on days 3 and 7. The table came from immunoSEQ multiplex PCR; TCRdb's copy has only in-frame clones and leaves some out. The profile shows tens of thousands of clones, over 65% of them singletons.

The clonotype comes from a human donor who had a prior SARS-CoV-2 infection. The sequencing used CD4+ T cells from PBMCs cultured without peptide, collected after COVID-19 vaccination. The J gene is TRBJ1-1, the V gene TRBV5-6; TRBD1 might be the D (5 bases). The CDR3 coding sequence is TGTGCCAGCAGCTTAGGGGTTTGGGGGAATGAAGCTTTCTTT. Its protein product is CASSLGVWGNEAFF.